Sequencing of this TCR beta chain was carried out in a study of beta chain features in type 1 diabetes. For the study at large: The number of sorted cells examined across all samples was some 99,000,000.

Every bit of the isolated RNA underwent reverse transcription, so sequencing read expressed TCRB transcripts. This table comes from immunoSEQ multiplex PCR, and its TCRdb copy is limited to in-frame clones, with some not included. The sample has 300,000 to 350,000 clones; roughly 14% are singletons. The V and J ends lost 6 bases and 6 bases, in that order; junction bases with no gene match: 9. The germline CDR1 and CDR2 sequences are LNHDA and SQIVND (reference sequence). The CDR3 has 15 amino acids. This clone was counted between two and nine times. Its antigen is not known. Findings and limits, study-wide: Type 1 diabetes patients had TCRB CDR3s that were shorter (moderately but significantly so) in all four CD4+ subsets.

This receptor was identified in a woman between 18 and 29 years old with type 1 diabetes. The sequenced material came from naive CD4+ T cells from blood. The chain is built from TRBV19 and TRBJ1-5, with 9 nucleotides matching TRBD1. The CDR3 sequence is CASRTFGTGLQPQHF. In DNA form, the CDR3 reads TGTGCCAGTAGGACCTTCGGGACAGGGCTTCAGCCCCAGCATTTT.